This TCR beta chain was profiled in a study of monozygotic twins with inflammatory bowel disease. General study findings and limits: The authors note that differing immunosuppressive treatments may have added variability to patient repertoires.

The RNA usage for each TCR library was 3500 ng of total RNA. Using TCRalpha and TCRbeta cDNA, the researchers carried out two nested PCRs that lasted approximately 17 and 9 cycles. Each CDR3 protein gets one entry in TCRdb, which reprocessed the 5' RACE reads and gives no DNA. This sample contains about 450,000 distinct CDR3 sequences. With regard to this clonotype: Its antigen is not known.

This clonotype was obtained from a human donor with ulcerative colitis or Crohn's disease, or a healthy co-twin of an affected twin (not recorded which). Material: blood.

The CDR3 here is CSARHGTSGSYNEQFF. The rearrangement links TRBV20-1 to TRBJ2-1; TCRdb selects TRBD2, and the lack of DNA leaves this call unchecked. The CDR3 is 16 amino acids. The germline gives CDR1 DFQATT, CDR2 SNEGSKA (reference sequence).